This TCR beta chain originates from a study of preoperative IRX-2 immunotherapy in early breast cancer. The CDR3 extends over 15 amino acids. Trimming pared 0 bases from V and 6 bases from J, leaving 15 bases between. Germline CDR1 and CDR2: LNHNV and YYDKDF (reference sequence). TCRdb's table, derived via immunoSEQ multiplex PCR, lists solely in-frame clones and lacks some. This repertoire shows more than 20,000 clones, roughly 74% found once; its top ten account for roughly 2.2%. Regarding treatment: preoperative locoregional IRX-2 cytokine immunotherapy. This phase Ib study tested locoregional IRX-2 cytokine immunotherapy given before surgery.

The sequencing used lymph node tissue, collected before IRX-2 immunotherapy. V is TRBV15 and J is TRBJ2-7; D is possibly TRBD1 or TRBD2 (5 bases each). This TCR came from a human donor with breast cancer. The CDR3 nucleotides read TGTGCCACCAGCAGAGATCGACAGACTAATAGCGAGCAGTACTTC. Translated: CATSRDRQTNSEQYF. The full variable domain, rest sourced from reference TRBV15 and TRBJ2-7, is DAMVIQNPRYQVTQFGKPVTLSCSQTLNHNVMYWYQQKSSQAPKLLFHYYDKDFNNEADTPDNFQSRRPNTSFCFLDIRSPGLGDTAMYLCATSRDRQTNSEQYFGPGTRLTVT.